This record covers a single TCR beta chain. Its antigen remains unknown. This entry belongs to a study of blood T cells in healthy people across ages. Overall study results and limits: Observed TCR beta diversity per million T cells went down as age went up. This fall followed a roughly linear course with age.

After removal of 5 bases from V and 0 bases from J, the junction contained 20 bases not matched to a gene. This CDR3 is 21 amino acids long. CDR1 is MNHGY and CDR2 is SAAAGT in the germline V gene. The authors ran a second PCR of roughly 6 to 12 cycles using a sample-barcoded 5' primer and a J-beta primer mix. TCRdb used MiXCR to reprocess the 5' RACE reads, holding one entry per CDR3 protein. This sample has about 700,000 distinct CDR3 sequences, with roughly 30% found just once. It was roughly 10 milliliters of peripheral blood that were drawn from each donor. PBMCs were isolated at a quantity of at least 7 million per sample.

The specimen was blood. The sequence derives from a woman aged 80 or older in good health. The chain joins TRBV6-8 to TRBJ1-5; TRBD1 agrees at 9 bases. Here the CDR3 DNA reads TGTGCCAGCAGTACCAAATGGGGCAAAGGACAGGGGCTTAGTAGCAATCAGCCCCAGCATTTT. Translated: CASSTKWGKGQGLSSNQPQHF.